These T cell receptor beta chains were read from a single sample in a study of T cell repertoires in cytomegalovirus infection. One entry per CDR3 protein, called by TCRdb with MiXCR from the reads. The sample consists of tens of thousands of distinct CDR3 sequences, approximately 20% of them appearing once. No antigen is known for these receptors. The specimen was PBMCs, sequenced either directly or after in vitro stimulation (not recorded which). All receptors derive from a human donor in good health (CMV status not recorded). Some clones in this sample may be carry-over from other donors' samples. Each CDR3 is given with its conserved first and last residue. The order of the fields is clone size, D gene, J gene, V gene, CDR3 protein. D genes are given only for firm matches. The listing skips clone size in some rows; elsewhere it reads once, few, many or a size class.

- | - | TRBJ2-1 | TRBV4-3 | CASSQDRRGAYNEQFF
few | - | TRBJ1-1 | TRBV9 | CASSVTVNTEAFF
few | TRBD2 | TRBJ2-1 | TRBV10-3 | CAISGLAGDASEQFF
many | - | TRBJ1-6 | TRBV4-2 | CASSQEVQRDYYNSPLHF
- | TRBD2 | TRBJ2-7 | TRBV12-3/TRBV12-4 | CASSPAGANEQYF
- | - | TRBJ1-1 | TRBV28 | CASGPPATEAFF
many | - | TRBJ2-1 | TRBV7-2 | CASSADRVFNEQFF
many | TRBD1 | TRBJ2-6 | TRBV6-5 | CASSSTGQVQSGANVLTF
many | - | TRBJ1-2 | TRBV7-8 | CASSLGYNLEGYTF
- | - | TRBJ1-3 | TRBV10-3 | CAISPGTSSGNTIYF
- | - | TRBJ1-2 | TRBV29-1 | CSVQGSVINYGYTF
many | - | TRBJ2-2 | TRBV5-4 | CASSDGGGTGELFF
- | - | TRBJ1-1 | TRBV20-1 | CSARSRGTEAFF
few | - | TRBJ2-2 | TRBV5-4 | CASSTKATNTGELFF
- | - | TRBJ1-2 | TRBV10-3 | CASGGPGEVGYTF
few | TRBD1 | TRBJ2-3 | TRBV18 | CASSTKGAGGPDTQYF
- | TRBD2 | TRBJ2-3 | TRBV6-6 | CASSQRAGGYTQYF
- | - | TRBJ1-5 | TRBV7-2 | CASSLVSGLSQPQHF
- | TRBD2 | TRBJ2-1 | TRBV20-1 | CSAPTSGFNNEQFF
- | - | TRBJ1-6 | TRBV6-6 | CATDRDGYNSPLHF
- | TRBD1 | TRBJ2-4 | TRBV18 | CASSPGIGGVKNIQYF
many | - | TRBJ1-6 | TRBV7-2 | CASSLFGLTGSPLHF
- | - | TRBJ1-6 | TRBV3-1 | CASSQVPGYNSPLHF
- | - | TRBJ2-1 | TRBV3-1 | CASSQDLGRAGEQFF
- | - | TRBJ1-6 | TRBV5-6 | CASSLGTVGYNSPLHF
- | TRBD1 | TRBJ2-7 | TRBV15 | CATSRKGTGVEQYF
few | - | TRBJ2-5 | TRBV19 | CASSTGETQYF
few | - | TRBJ2-1 | TRBV2 | CASSESGGKQFF
- | - | TRBJ2-6 | TRBV7-2 | CASSLIRSGANVLTF
- | - | TRBJ2-3 | TRBV6-4 | CASSPVLTSTDTQYF
many | TRBD2 | TRBJ2-7 | TRBV7-9 | CASSFSGGDPYEQYF
many | - | TRBJ2-1 | TRBV27 | CASSQFRNNEQFF
- | TRBD1 | TRBJ2-5 | TRBV7-9 | CASSTRPNRGQETQYF
many | - | TRBJ2-3 | TRBV7-2 | CASSEMATDTQYF
many | - | TRBJ2-3 | TRBV19 | CASSADSYTDTQYF
few | - | TRBJ2-2 | TRBV29-1 | CSVEFAKGTGELFF
- | - | TRBJ2-1 | TRBV12-3/TRBV12-4 | CASSWDFGGPFF
- | TRBD2 | TRBJ2-3 | TRBV5-4 | CASSLPDWGRAGSTDTQYF
many | - | TRBJ2-2 | TRBV10-3 | CAISESRGNTGELFF
many | - | TRBJ2-3 | TRBV7-8 | CASSLGRADTQYF
- | - | TRBJ2-7 | TRBV5-1 | CASSLVVGGFYEQYF
few | - | TRBJ1-5 | TRBV5-6 | CASSQMDRSNQPQHF
- | - | TRBJ2-5 | TRBV24-1 | CATSASQETQYF
few | TRBD2 | TRBJ2-3 | TRBV19 | CASRAGSTDTQYF
few | - | TRBJ1-5 | TRBV7-9 | CASSLGGRGNGQGQPQHF
few | - | TRBJ1-6 | TRBV9 | CASSVGIGINSPLHF
once | - | TRBJ2-7 | TRBV2 | CASTSTYEQYF
- | - | TRBJ2-7 | TRBV7-9 | CASSLALMGSEQYF
few | - | TRBJ2-3 | TRBV2 | CASSEATWTDTSTDTQYF
few | - | TRBJ1-1 | TRBV7-9 | CASKKTAEAFF
- | TRBD2 | TRBJ2-1 | TRBV6-5 | CASSYSASGGAFYNEQFF
many | - | TRBJ1-1 | TRBV12-5 | CASGQSMNTEAFF
- | - | TRBJ1-4 | TRBV6-2/TRBV6-3 | CASSRFYDAWTVKGGGEKLFF
- | - | TRBJ1-4 | TRBV6-7 | CASSYAAIFEKLFF
few | - | TRBJ1-1 | TRBV11-2 | CASSAGRGDTEAFF
many | - | TRBJ1-2 | TRBV12-3/TRBV12-4 | CASSLATGYGYTF
- | - | TRBJ2-1 | TRBV20-1 | CSARFLVGDEQFF
few | - | TRBJ2-2 | TRBV4-3 | CASSQLRAGELFF
few | - | TRBJ1-4 | TRBV20-1 | CSARVGQRATNEKLFF
few | TRBD2 | TRBJ2-4 | TRBV6-2/TRBV6-3 | CATNPGLAWITKNIQYF